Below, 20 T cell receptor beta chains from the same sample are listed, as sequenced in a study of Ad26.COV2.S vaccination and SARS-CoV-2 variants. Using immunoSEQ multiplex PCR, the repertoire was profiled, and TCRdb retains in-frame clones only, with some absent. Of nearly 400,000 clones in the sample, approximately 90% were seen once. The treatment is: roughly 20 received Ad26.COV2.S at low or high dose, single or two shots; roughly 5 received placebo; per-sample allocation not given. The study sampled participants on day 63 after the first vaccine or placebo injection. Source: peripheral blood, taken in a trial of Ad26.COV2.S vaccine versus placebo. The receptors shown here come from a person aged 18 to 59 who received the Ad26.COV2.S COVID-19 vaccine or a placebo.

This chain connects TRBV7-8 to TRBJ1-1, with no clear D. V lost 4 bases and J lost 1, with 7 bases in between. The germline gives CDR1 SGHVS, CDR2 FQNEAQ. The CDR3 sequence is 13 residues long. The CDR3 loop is CASSSDWNTEAFF. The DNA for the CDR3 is TGTGCCAGCAGCTCCGACTGGAACACTGAAGCTTTCTTT. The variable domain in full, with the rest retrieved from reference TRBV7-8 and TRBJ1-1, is GAGVSQSPRYKVAKRGQDVALRCDPISGHVSLFWYQQALGQGPEFLTYFQNEAQLDKSGLPSDRFFAERPEGSVSTLKIQRTQQEDSAVYLCASSSDWNTEAFFGQGTRLTVV.

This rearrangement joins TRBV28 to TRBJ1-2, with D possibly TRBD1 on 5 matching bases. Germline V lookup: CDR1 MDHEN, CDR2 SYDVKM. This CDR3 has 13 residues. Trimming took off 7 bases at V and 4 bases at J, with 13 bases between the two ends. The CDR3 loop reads CASTPGDSYGYTF. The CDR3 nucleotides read TGTGCCAGCACCCCGGGGGATAGCTATGGCTACACCTTC.

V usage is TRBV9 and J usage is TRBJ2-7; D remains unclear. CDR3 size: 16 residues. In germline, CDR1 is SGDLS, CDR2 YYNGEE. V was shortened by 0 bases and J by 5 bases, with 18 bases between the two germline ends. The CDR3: CASSVGARPTAHEQYF. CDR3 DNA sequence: TGTGCCAGCAGCGTAGGGGCTCGTCCCACAGCCCACGAGCAGTACTTC.

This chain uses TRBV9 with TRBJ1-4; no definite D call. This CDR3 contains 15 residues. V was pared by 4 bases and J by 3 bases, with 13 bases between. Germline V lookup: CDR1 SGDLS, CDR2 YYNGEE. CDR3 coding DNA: TGTGCCAGCAGCTCCCGGCCTGCTTCTAATGAAAAACTGTTTTTT. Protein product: CASSSRPASNEKLFF.

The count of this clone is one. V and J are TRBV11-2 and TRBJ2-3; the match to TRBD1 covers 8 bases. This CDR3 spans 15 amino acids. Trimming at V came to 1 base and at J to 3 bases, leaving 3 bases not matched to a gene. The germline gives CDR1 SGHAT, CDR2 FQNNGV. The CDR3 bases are TGTGCCAGCAGCTTAGGCCAGGGGGCTACAGATACGCAGTATTTT. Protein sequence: CASSLGQGATDTQYF. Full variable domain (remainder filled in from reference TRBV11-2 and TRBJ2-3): EAGVAQSPRYKIIEKRQSVAFWCNPISGHATLYWYQQILGQGPKLLIQFQNNGVVDDSQLPKDRFSAERLKGVDSTLKIQPAKLEDSAVYLCASSLGQGATDTQYFGPGTRLTVL.

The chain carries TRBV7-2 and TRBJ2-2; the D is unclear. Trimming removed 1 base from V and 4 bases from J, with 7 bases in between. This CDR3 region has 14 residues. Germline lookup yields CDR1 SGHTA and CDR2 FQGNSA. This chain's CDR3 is CASSLDLGTGELFF. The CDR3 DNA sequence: TGTGCCAGCAGCTTAGATCTAGGCACCGGGGAGCTGTTTTTT.

For the CDR3, the DNA is TGCAGCGTCCGGGACGGTCAAGAGACCCAGTACTTC. This codes for CSVRDGQETQYF. The chain joins TRBV29-1 to TRBJ2-5, with D perhaps TRBD1 or TRBD2 (5 bases each). V lost 6 bases, J lost 2 bases, and 10 bases lay in between. This CDR3 contains 12 residues. Germline V gives CDR1 SQVTM, CDR2 ANQGSEA.

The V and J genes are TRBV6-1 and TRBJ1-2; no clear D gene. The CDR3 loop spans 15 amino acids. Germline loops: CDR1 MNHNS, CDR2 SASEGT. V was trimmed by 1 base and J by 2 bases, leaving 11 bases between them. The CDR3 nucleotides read TGTGCCAGCAGTGAAGTAGGAGGCTTCAACTATGGCTACACCTTC. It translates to CASSEVGGFNYGYTF.

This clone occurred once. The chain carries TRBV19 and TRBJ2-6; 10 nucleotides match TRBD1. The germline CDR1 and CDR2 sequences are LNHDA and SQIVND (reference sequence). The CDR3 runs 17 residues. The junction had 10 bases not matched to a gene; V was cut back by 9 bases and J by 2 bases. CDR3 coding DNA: TGTGCCAGCAAACTCCGACAGGGGGCTACTGGGGCCAACGTCCTGACTTTC. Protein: CASKLRQGATGANVLTF.

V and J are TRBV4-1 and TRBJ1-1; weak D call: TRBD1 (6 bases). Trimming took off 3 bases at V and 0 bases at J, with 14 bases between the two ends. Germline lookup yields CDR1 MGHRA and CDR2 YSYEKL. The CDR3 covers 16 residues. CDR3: CASSQGGPGVNTEAFF. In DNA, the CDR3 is TGCGCCAGCAGCCAGGGGGGGCCCGGGGTGAACACTGAAGCTTTCTTT.

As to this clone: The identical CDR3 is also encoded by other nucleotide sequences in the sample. The DNA for the CDR3 is TGTGCCAGCCGTCGGGACTCCTCCTACGAGCAGTACTTC. Amino acid sequence: CASRRDSSYEQYF. This chain links TRBV6-5 with TRBJ2-7; tentative D call: TRBD2 (6 bases). Looked up from germline, CDR1 is MNHEY and CDR2 is SVGAGI. Trimming stripped 8 bases from V and 0 bases from J, with 11 bases between. This CDR3 spans 13 amino acids.

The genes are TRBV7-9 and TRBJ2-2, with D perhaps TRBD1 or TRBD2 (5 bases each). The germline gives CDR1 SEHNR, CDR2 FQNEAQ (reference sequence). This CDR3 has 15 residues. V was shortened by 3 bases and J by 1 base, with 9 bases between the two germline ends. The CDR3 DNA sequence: TGTGCCAGCAGCTTCCGGGGCGAGAACACCGGGGAGCTGTTTTTT. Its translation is CASSFRGENTGELFF.

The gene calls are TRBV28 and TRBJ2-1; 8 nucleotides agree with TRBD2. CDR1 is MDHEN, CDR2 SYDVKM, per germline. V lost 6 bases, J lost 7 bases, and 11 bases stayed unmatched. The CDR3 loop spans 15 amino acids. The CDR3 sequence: CASSMEREMRNEQFF. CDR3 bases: TGTGCCAGCAGCATGGAGCGGGAGATGAGGAATGAGCAGTTCTTC.

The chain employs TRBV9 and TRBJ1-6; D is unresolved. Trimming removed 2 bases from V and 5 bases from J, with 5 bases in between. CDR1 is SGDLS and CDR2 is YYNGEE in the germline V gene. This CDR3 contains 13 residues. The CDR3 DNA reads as TGTGCCAGCAGCGTGAGGGATAATTCACCCCTCCACTTT. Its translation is CASSVRDNSPLHF.

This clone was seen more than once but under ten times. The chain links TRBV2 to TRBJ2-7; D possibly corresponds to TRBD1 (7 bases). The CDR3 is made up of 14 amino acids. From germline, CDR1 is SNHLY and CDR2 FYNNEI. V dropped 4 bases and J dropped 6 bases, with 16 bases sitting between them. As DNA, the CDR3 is TGTGCCAGCAGTGCGCAGGGGGAGGTGGGCGAGCAGTACTTC. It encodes CASSAQGEVGEQYF.

The CDR3 DNA is TGCGCCAGCAGCTTGGAGGTTAATGAGCAGTTCTTC. Translation: CASSLEVNEQFF. The V gene is TRBV5-1, the J gene TRBJ2-1; D ambiguous. CDR1 and CDR2 from the germline V gene are SGHRS and YFSETQ. The CDR3 length is 12 residues. V was trimmed by 0 bases and J by 7 bases, leaving 5 bases between them.

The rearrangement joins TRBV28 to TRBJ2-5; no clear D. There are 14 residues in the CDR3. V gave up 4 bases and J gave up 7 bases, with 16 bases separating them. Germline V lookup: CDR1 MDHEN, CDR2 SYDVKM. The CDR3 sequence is CASSYPGPVGTQYF. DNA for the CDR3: TGTGCCAGCAGTTACCCGGGCCCCGTGGGGACCCAGTACTTC.

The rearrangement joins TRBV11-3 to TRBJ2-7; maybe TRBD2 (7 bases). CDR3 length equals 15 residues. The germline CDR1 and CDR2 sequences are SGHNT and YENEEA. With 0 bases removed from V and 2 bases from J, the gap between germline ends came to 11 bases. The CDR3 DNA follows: TGTGCCAGCAGCTTAGAGGGGGGGCCTGCCTACGAGCAGTACTTC. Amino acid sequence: CASSLEGGPAYEQYF.

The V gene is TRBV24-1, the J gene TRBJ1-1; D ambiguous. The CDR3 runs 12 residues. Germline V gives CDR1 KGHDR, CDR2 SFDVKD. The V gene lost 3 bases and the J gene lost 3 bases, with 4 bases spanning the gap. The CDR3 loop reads CATSDRDTEAFF. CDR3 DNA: TGTGCCACCAGTGATCGGGACACTGAAGCTTTCTTT.

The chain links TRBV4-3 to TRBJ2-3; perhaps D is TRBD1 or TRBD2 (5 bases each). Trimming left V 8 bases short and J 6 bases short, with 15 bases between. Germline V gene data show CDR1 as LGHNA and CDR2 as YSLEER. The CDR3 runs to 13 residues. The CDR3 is CASSRQTTDTQYF. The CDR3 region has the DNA TGCGCCAGCTCCCGACAGACTACCGATACGCAGTATTTT.